Included here is one T cell receptor (beta chain) sequence, with context. Its antigen is unidentified. Each donor's status was that of a healthy bone marrow donor. This sample stems from a study of cytomegalovirus exposure and HLA in healthy donors. Study-wide results and limits: Among TCR sequences, most were rare, though some public TCRs appeared in many donors. Being productive about 87% or about 30% of the time was typical of most TCR beta V segments in an earlier analysis. Later analysis showed most CMV-associated TCR beta chains appearing HLA-restricted.

PCR used 60 Vbeta primers and 13 Jbeta primers. Generated by immunoSEQ multiplex PCR, the TCRdb table keeps only in-frame clones and is missing some. Here the sample spans tens of thousands of clones, 65% to 85% being singletons. CDR1 is GTSNPN, CDR2 SVGIG, per germline (reference sequence). CDR3 length: 14 amino acids. V lost 1 base to trimming and J lost 2 bases, with 9 bases between them. This chain connects TRBV30 to TRBJ1-5; D is unclear. Sequenced: PBMCs. The receptor comes from a man aged 30 to 39 in good health and CMV-seronegative. CDR3 residues: CAWSGGLGNQPQHF. In nucleotides, the CDR3 is TGTGCCTGGAGTGGAGGGTTGGGCAATCAGCCCCAGCATTTT.